The clone carrying this T cell receptor beta chain was seen ten or more times. The antigen is undetermined. The use of previously described methods and listed TCR primers produced the bulk TCR libraries. TCRdb ran MiXCR on the PCR reads and lists one entry per CDR3 protein. Among hundreds of thousands of distinct CDR3 sequences, over 20% were seen once, and the ten largest hold about 0.71%. Naive CD8 T cells were FACS-sorted by CD8+CD4-CCR7+CD45RA+ markers. The data originate from a study of molecular identifiers for immune sequencing clone quantification. General study results and limits: The study found clones above 20 RNA copies held over 98% of effector molecules and under 1% in naive cells. Clone sizes that are highly expanded could be underestimated when identical TCR molecules share a barcode.

Germline V lookup: CDR1 SGHDN, CDR2 FVKESK. The CDR3 spans 14 residues. V lost 1 base to trimming and J lost 2 bases, with 9 bases between them. Sequencing was carried out using naive CD8+ T cells from blood, with Jurkat cell RNA spiked in. This sample's subset: FACS-sorted CD8+CD4-CCR7+CD45RA+ naive T cells. The source of this sequence is a human donor in good health. Some libraries in this study had Jurkat cell RNA spiked in. The chain couples TRBV14 to TRBJ2-7; D may be TRBD2 (5 bases). This CDR3 reads CASSQAPGTYEQYF. The CDR3 region has the DNA TGTGCCAGCAGCCAAGCACCGGGGACCTACGAGCAGTACTTC.